Below are 21 T cell receptor beta chains sequenced from a single sample in a study of blood T cell repertoires in COVID-19. Clones were read by immunoSEQ multiplex PCR, and TCRdb kept only the in-frame ones, dropping some. Among 130,000 or so clones listed, 70% to 90% were seen once. The sequenced sample was peripheral blood. The origin of the receptors is a woman aged 45 to 65 who had recovered from COVID-19.

The rearrangement joins TRBV21-1 to TRBJ2-5; the table's D call, TRBD2, was not checked against the DNA. TRBV21-1 is an annotated pseudogene. The CDR3 is 11 residues long. In DNA form, the CDR3 reads TGTGCCAGAACGGACCAAGAGACCCAGTACTTC. Residues: CARTDQETQYF.

A single count supports this clone. The chain is built from TRBV2 and TRBJ1-1; D is possibly TRBD1 (5 bases). CDR1 SNHLY and CDR2 FYNNEI come from the germline V gene. Trimming pared 2 bases from V and 8 bases from J, leaving 15 bases between. This CDR3 spans 14 amino acids. As DNA, the CDR3 is TGTGCCAGCAGTGAAAGGCAGGGCAATACCGAAGCTTTCTTT. Its protein product is CASSERQGNTEAFF.

This chain uses TRBV2 with TRBJ1-4; 7 bases fit TRBD1. The V gene's germline CDR1 is SNHLY and CDR2 FYNNEI. The CDR3 sequence is 14 residues long. Trimming at V came to 6 bases and at J to 4 bases, leaving 5 bases not matched to a gene. CDR3 protein: CASRGDSDNEKLFF. The DNA for the CDR3 is TGTGCCAGCAGGGGGGACAGTGATAATGAAAAACTGTTTTTT.

The J gene is TRBJ1-6, the V gene TRBV5-1; D gene unclear. This CDR3 contains 14 residues. V was trimmed by 2 bases and J by 6 bases, leaving 9 bases between them. Germline CDR1 and CDR2: SGHRS and YFSETQ. CDR3 amino acids: CASSFGHGNSPLHF. CDR3 coding DNA: TGCGCCAGCAGCTTTGGTCACGGTAATTCACCCCTCCACTTT.

The V call is TRBV4-2, the J call TRBJ1-6, with TRBD1 as a possible D gene (5 bases). The germline V gene encodes CDR1 LGHNA and CDR2 YNFKEQ. V lost 0 bases and J 7 bases, leaving 13 bases between the germline ends. This CDR3 spans 16 amino acids. CDR3 region: CASSQESAPGNSPLHF. CDR3 sequence (DNA): TGTGCCAGCAGCCAAGAATCCGCCCCAGGGAATTCACCCCTCCACTTT.

This clone was picked up one time. The CDR3 DNA follows: TGTGCCAGCAGCTTATGGGAGACTAACTATGGCTACACCTTC. Protein product: CASSLWETNYGYTF. This sequence joins TRBV7-8 and TRBJ1-2; D is undetermined. The CDR3 is 14 amino acids. Germline V gives CDR1 SGHVS, CDR2 FQNEAQ. Trimming left V 2 bases short and J 0 bases short, with 7 bases between.

The rearrangement links TRBV5-1 to TRBJ1-3, with D perhaps matching TRBD1 (5 bases). The germline gives CDR1 SGHRS, CDR2 YFSETQ. This CDR3 comprises 14 residues. The ends were cut back, 0 bases at V and 4 bases at J, with 8 bases in the middle. DNA for the CDR3: TGCGCCAGCAGCTTGGAGGGGCCCGGAAACACCATATATTTT. Translating it yields CASSLEGPGNTIYF.

This chain connects TRBV14 to TRBJ2-3, with D perhaps matching TRBD1 (6 bases). The CDR3 loop spans 16 amino acids. CDR1 is SGHDN, CDR2 FVKESK, per germline. V was pared by 4 bases and J by 6 bases, with 20 bases between. The CDR3: CASSPRRQAFWDTQYF. The CDR3 bases are TGTGCCAGCAGCCCGCGGAGACAGGCGTTTTGGGATACGCAGTATTTT.

The chain carries TRBV2 and TRBJ2-7; 10 bases match TRBD2. From germline, CDR1 is SNHLY and CDR2 FYNNEI. CDR3 length: 15 amino acids. The V gene end was trimmed by 5 bases and the J gene end by 1 base; junction bases not matched to a gene: 5. CDR3 region: CASSISGGMSYEQYF. The DNA of the CDR3 is TGTGCCAGCAGTATTAGCGGGGGGATGTCCTACGAGCAGTACTTC.

The chain is built from TRBV30 and TRBJ1-4, with 9 nucleotides matching TRBD1. J lost 8 bases, V lost 6 bases, and 13 bases had no gene match. Germline V gene sequence: CDR1 GTSNPN, CDR2 SVGIG (reference sequence). This CDR3 comprises 15 residues. The CDR3 DNA sequence: TGTGCCTGTGGTGACCCACAGGGGGCAAGAGAAAAACTGTTTTTT. It codes for CACGDPQGAREKLFF.

The rearrangement uses TRBV19 and TRBJ2-7; 8 bases match TRBD1. V lost 6 bases to trimming and J lost 7 bases; unmatched junction nucleotides: 8. This CDR3 region has 13 residues. Germline CDR1 and CDR2: LNHDA and SQIVND (reference sequence). Written as DNA, the CDR3 is TGTGCCAGTAGCGACAGGGGATTGTGGGAGCAGTACTTC. Translated: CASSDRGLWEQYF.

DNA of the CDR3: TGTGCCAGCAGGTTAACAGGGGTCGGCAATCAGCCCCAGCATTTT. This codes for CASRLTGVGNQPQHF. The gene calls are TRBV7-2 and TRBJ1-5, with TRBD1 identical over 7 bases. This CDR3 is 15 amino acids long. V lost 6 bases and J lost 2; bases outside the gene matches: 7. In germline, CDR1 is SGHTA, CDR2 FQGNSA.

The chain links TRBV5-1 to TRBJ1-2, with TRBD1 matching 12 bases. The V segment lost 0 bases and the J segment 10 bases; nucleotides outside the gene matches: 10. The germline CDR1 and CDR2 sequences are SGHRS and YFSETQ. The CDR3 spans 16 residues. The chain's CDR3 is CASSLAPGQGAGLYTF. The CDR3 DNA reads as TGCGCCAGCAGCTTGGCCCCGGGACAGGGGGCGGGCCTCTACACCTTC.

The chain has TRBV2 and TRBJ1-1; D is uncertain. V was trimmed by 8 bases and J by 3 bases, leaving 16 bases between them. The CDR3 length is 14 residues. The V gene's germline CDR1 is SNHLY and CDR2 FYNNEI. The CDR3 reads CASGGRDWDTEAFF. In nucleotides, the CDR3 is TGTGCCAGCGGCGGGAGGGATTGGGACACTGAAGCTTTCTTT.

The chain is built from TRBV28 and TRBJ2-7, with 8 bases matching TRBD1. This CDR3 is 16 amino acids long. The junction had 6 bases not matched to a gene; V was cut back by 1 base and J by 1 base. Germline V CDR1 and CDR2: MDHEN, SYDVKM. This CDR3 is CASSLSSDRASYEQYF. As DNA, the CDR3 is TGTGCCAGCAGTTTATCCTCGGACAGGGCATCCTACGAGCAGTACTTC.

The gene calls are TRBV28 and TRBJ2-2, with a weak D call TRBD2 (5 bases). Trimming pared 6 bases from V and 5 bases from J, leaving 19 bases between. The length of the CDR3 is 16 residues. Germline values: CDR1 MDHEN, CDR2 SYDVKM. This CDR3 reads CASSRTLRRRTGELFF. In DNA form, the CDR3 reads TGTGCCAGCAGCCGGACTCTAAGAAGACGAACCGGGGAGCTGTTTTTT.

Here the CDR3 DNA reads TGTGCCAGCAGTTACGGCCAGGGATCGAACGAGCAGTACTTC. It specifies CASSYGQGSNEQYF. The chain is built from TRBV6-6 and TRBJ2-7; D is perhaps TRBD1 (5 bases). The germline V and J ends were trimmed by 2 bases and 5 bases, with 13 bases remaining between them. Per the germline V gene, CDR1 is MNHNY and CDR2 is SVGAGI (reference sequence). The CDR3 runs 14 residues.

V gene TRBV15 combines with J gene TRBJ1-1; TRBD1 is a possible D gene (5 bases). Between the trimmed V and J ends, which lost 3 bases and 4 bases, there was a span of 12 bases. The CDR3 has 14 residues. Germline V gene data show CDR1 as LNHNV and CDR2 as YYDKDF (reference sequence). The CDR3 protein is CATSSGGGATEAFF. CDR3 in DNA: TGTGCCACCAGCAGCGGGGGGGGTGCCACTGAAGCTTTCTTT. Looking up the rest from reference TRBV15 and TRBJ1-1 gives the full variable domain: DAMVIQNPRYQVTQFGKPVTLSCSQTLNHNVMYWYQQKSSQAPKLLFHYYDKDFNNEADTPDNFQSRRPNTSFCFLDIRSPGLGDTAMYLCATSSGGGATEAFFGQGTRLTVV.

The chain joins TRBV28 to TRBJ1-3; 11 bases match TRBD1. V was clipped by 0 bases and J by 8 bases; unmatched bases: 0. The CDR3 has 14 amino acids. The germline gives CDR1 MDHEN, CDR2 SYDVKM. The CDR3 sequence is CASSLWGQGDTIYF. DNA for the CDR3: TGTGCCAGCAGTTTATGGGGACAGGGGGACACCATATATTTT.

This clone was seen only once. The V call is TRBV19, the J call TRBJ2-3; the match to TRBD2 covers 10 bases. The CDR3 runs 15 residues. CDR1 and CDR2 from the germline V gene are LNHDA and SQIVND (reference sequence). With V trimmed by 3 bases and J by 2 bases, 2 bases remained unmatched. CDR3 bases: TGTGCCAGTAGTATTAGCGGGAGGTTCACAGATACGCAGTATTTT. Its protein product is CASSISGRFTDTQYF.

J is TRBJ1-2 and V is TRBV6-5; D remains unclear. V was cut by 0 bases and J by 4 bases, with 15 bases left in between. This CDR3 region has 16 residues. Germline CDR1 MNHEY, CDR2 SVGAGI. In DNA form, the CDR3 reads TGTGCCAGCAGTTACTCGATTTTTCAGGAGGGCTATGGCTACACCTTC. Its protein product is CASSYSIFQEGYGYTF.